This T cell receptor (beta chain) came from a study of blood T cell repertoires in COVID-19 (dated by TCRdb to 2018 to 2020). The study in broad terms: Samples covering the acute and convalescent phases of COVID-19 were provided by collaborators in the United States, Italy and Spain. The material from the prospective study consisted of cDNA or gDNA derived from T cells, B-cell-depleted T cells, or PBMCs. Subjects who had been exposed to COVID-19, were actively infected with it, or had recovered from it provided the deeply sampled blood TCRbeta repertoires that made up the dataset. The repertoires were made available in a free public database intended to serve as a resource for research on the immune response to SARS-CoV-2. The samples were drawn from the first 160 participants of the ongoing ImmuneRACE study and from some 1,300 subjects provided by 6 global collaborators. Sample metadata almost always included a de-identified subject ID, COVID-19 status, age in years and sex. Where available, HLA class I and class II types were obtained from metadata supplied by the sample provider rather than from assay-based typing.

Points on this clone: Its specific antigen is unknown. Per-base quality was not reported, and no clone a single base away is much larger than it.

Whole blood was collected in K2EDTA tubes by collaborating institutions according to the institutions' own protocols. For TCRbeta analysis, collaborators shipped samples as frozen whole blood, isolated PBMCs, or DNA extracted from either of those sample types. TCRbeta CDR3 regions were amplified from genomic DNA by means of the immunoSEQ Assay, a bias-controlled multiplex PCR. The published analysis was carried out like this. Within the assay, amplification of reference gene primers was used to estimate how many nucleated cells each sample contained. Sequence reads were collapsed and filtered to measure the absolute abundance of every unique TCRbeta CDR3 rearrangement. Productive Simpson clonality was computed per sample as the square root of Simpson's diversity index over productive rearrangements. The source is immuneACCESS, and TCRdb retained only in-frame sequences with V and J called. Part of the clones is not carried over; for the studies checked, unresolved V genes explain less than half of this, and the remainder is unexplained. V, J and clone size derive from that table, while D and trimming were established from the DNA sequence. Counted in this sample were 55,000 to 70,000 clones; about 85% of them appeared once. The ten biggest clones cover around 3.4% of the sample.

Inclusive of the bounding cysteine and phenylalanine, the CDR3 is 17 residues long. Here the CDR3 DNA is all that survives: 51 bases in frame from base 1. The germline V gene provides CDR1 SGHRS and CDR2 YFSETQ. The V end gives up 0 bases and the J end 6 bases, leaving 10 bases in the junction not matched to a gene. What the study reported, not specific to this receptor: The quantity of clinical and demographic metadata differed by source and by participant and was supplied without curation.

Sequenced material: peripheral blood. The V and J genes are TRBV5-1 and TRBJ2-3, and TRBD2 matches 10 of the central bases. The clonotype comes from a woman at least 80 years old with acute or convalescent COVID-19. The sequenced DNA: TGCGCCAGCAGCTTGGTCCTAGCGGGAGACCCATGGGATACGCAGTATTTT. This yields the protein CASSLVLAGDPWDTQYF.